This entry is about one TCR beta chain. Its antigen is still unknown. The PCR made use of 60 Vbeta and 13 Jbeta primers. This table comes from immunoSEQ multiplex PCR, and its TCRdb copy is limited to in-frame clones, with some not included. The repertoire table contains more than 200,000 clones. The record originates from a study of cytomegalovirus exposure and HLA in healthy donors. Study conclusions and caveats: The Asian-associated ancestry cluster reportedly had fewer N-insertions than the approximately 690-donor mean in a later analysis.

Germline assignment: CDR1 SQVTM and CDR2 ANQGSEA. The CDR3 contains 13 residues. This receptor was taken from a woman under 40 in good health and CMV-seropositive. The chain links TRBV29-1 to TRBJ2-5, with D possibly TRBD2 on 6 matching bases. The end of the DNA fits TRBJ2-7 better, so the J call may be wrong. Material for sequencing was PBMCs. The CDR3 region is CSVEDGGIYEQYF. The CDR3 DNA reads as TGCAGCGTTGAAGATGGAGGGATCTACGAGCAGTACTTC.